One T cell receptor (beta chain) is described in this entry. Antigen specificity is unknown. Within the sample, other DNA sequences also encode this same CDR3. This specimen comes from a study of beta chain features in type 1 diabetes. Study-wide points: Among type 1 diabetes patients, VDJ junctions had fewer insertions and more deletions. Shorter templates might be favored by PCR, equally in patients and controls.

Sequenced material consisted of expressed TCRB transcripts (all of the isolated RNA was reverse transcribed). The method was immunoSEQ multiplex PCR; TCRdb's version includes in-frame clones alone and lacks a portion of them. The table records 300,000 to 450,000 clones, around 12% of them present only once. The clonotype was recovered from a man younger than 35 in good health. The specimen was naive CD4+ T cells from blood.

CDR3 protein: CASSVGLARETQYF. The CDR3 bases are TGTGCCAGCAGCGTAGGACTAGCTAGAGAGACCCAGTACTTC. This rearrangement joins TRBV9 to TRBJ2-5, with 7 positions matching TRBD2. The ends lost 0 bases at V and 4 bases at J; junction bases unmatched: 3. The CDR3 runs to 14 residues. Germline V gene lookup returns CDR1 SGDLS and CDR2 YYNGEE.